The 4 T cell receptor beta chains listed next were all sequenced from one sample in a study of T cell clonality in common variable immunodeficiency. Their antigen targets remain unknown. Points from the study as a whole: Fewer deletions and N-nucleotide insertions were reportedly seen in common variable immunodeficiency TCR beta sequences.

Measured with immunoSEQ multiplex PCR; TCRdb has only the in-frame clones, and not every one. The sample contains 30,000 to 40,000 clones, none of them singletons. The sample consisted of peripheral blood mononuclear cells. These receptors were taken from a human donor with common variable immunodeficiency.

This clone was seen only a few times. Incomplete CDR3 DNA: TGTGCCAGCAGCTCTAGAGGGACTAGCGCTTACGAG. The encoded protein is CASSSRGTSAYE. The full-length CDR3 reads as CASSSRGTSAYEQYF. This chain joins TRBV7-2 and TRBJ2-7; 10 bases align to TRBD2. The read finishes 3 residues shy of the CDR3 end, and the germline J gene is used to complete it. V shed 4 bases and J 4 bases; nucleotides not matched to a gene: 7. Germline loops: CDR1 SGHTA, CDR2 FQGNSA. CDR3 length: 15 amino acids.

Ten or more counts support this clone. An end of the junction does not agree with germline; a read error may underlie this. With the read ending 3 residues before the CDR3 end, the germline J gene is used to fill in that end. The chain employs TRBV4-1 and TRBJ2-1, with TRBD2 matching 10 bases. The CDR3 totals 15 residues. Germline loops: CDR1 MGHRA, CDR2 YSYEKL. Incomplete CDR3 DNA: TGCACCAGCAGACCCGGGACTAGCGCCTACAATGAG. This sequence encodes CTSRPGTSAYNE. The complete CDR3 sequence is CTSRPGTSAYNEQFF.

This clone was seen more than once but under ten times. The read comes to an end 3 residues before the CDR3 does, leaving the germline J gene to fill in the end. The J gene is TRBJ2-5, the V gene TRBV7-6; D is perhaps TRBD1 (5 bases). Trimming cost V 6 bases and J 5 bases, with 13 bases left between them. The CDR3 is made up of 13 amino acids. Germline values: CDR1 SGHVS, CDR2 FNYEAQ. CDR3 in amino acids: CASRPLGVETQYF. CDR3 DNA, as far as it was read: TGTGCCAGCAGGCCCCTAGGGGTGGAGACC.

This clone has more than one count but fewer than ten. The read ends 3 residues before the CDR3 terminus; that terminus is restored from the germline J gene. The chain employs TRBV6-2 or TRBV6-3 and TRBJ1-5, with 9 bases fitting TRBD1. The ends lost 7 bases at V and 7 bases at J; junction bases unmatched: 8. Looked up from germline, CDR1 is MNHEY and CDR2 is SVGEGT. The CDR3 is 14 residues long. CDR3 bases read: TGTGCCAGCACCACTACAGGGGGCCACCAGCCC. This gives the protein CASTTTGGHQP. The entire CDR3 reads CASTTTGGHQPQHF.